One sample yielded the 20 T cell receptor beta chains listed below, sequenced in a study of PD-1 blockade in classical Hodgkin lymphoma. Only in-frame clones appear in the TCRdb table, and some are missing; sequencing was by immunoSEQ multiplex PCR. The sample contains about 50,000 clones, around 90% of which appear only once. The time point denotes: cycle 4 day 1 (C4D1), after less than 7 weeks of nivolumab. Every patient experienced relapse after autologous stem cell transplantation, and brentuximab vedotin exposure varied. The input for sequencing was peripheral blood mononuclear cells (PBMCs), taken before the fourth cycle of nivolumab. These receptors originate from a human donor with classical Hodgkin lymphoma.

This clone was seen a few times. The gene calls are TRBV2 and TRBJ1-3; no firm D call. There are 14 residues in the CDR3. Trimming pared 3 bases from V and 5 bases from J, leaving 11 bases between. CDR1 and CDR2 (germline): SNHLY, FYNNEI. CDR3 residues: CASSDPQPRNTIYF. The CDR3 coding sequence is TGTGCCAGCAGTGACCCCCAACCTCGAAACACCATATATTTT. The full variable domain, completed using reference TRBV2 and TRBJ1-3, is EPEVTQTPSHQVTQMGQEVILRCVPISNHLYFYWYRQILGQKVEFLVSFYNNEISEKSEIFDDQFSVERPDGSNFTLKIRSTKLEDSAMYFCASSDPQPRNTIYFGEGSWLTVV.

This clone was seen only a few times. This rearrangement joins TRBV27 to TRBJ2-7, with D tentatively TRBD2 (5 bases). The CDR3 runs to 15 residues. The V gene lost 0 bases and the J gene lost 0 bases, with 9 bases spanning the gap. CDR1 and CDR2 (germline): MNHEY, SMNVEV (reference sequence). The CDR3 spells CASSLSSVYSYEQYF. CDR3 nucleotides: TGTGCCAGCAGTTTATCTAGCGTATACTCCTACGAGCAGTACTTC.

The sample holds one count of this clone. The genes are TRBV27 and TRBJ2-7; TRBD1 aligns across 9 bases. Germline loops: CDR1 MNHEY, CDR2 SMNVEV (reference sequence). J was trimmed by 3 bases and V by 0 bases; bases with no gene match: 12. This CDR3 comprises 18 residues. The CDR3 is CASSLSRDREINYYEQYF. CDR3 in DNA: TGTGCCAGCAGTTTATCGCGGGACAGGGAGATCAACTACTACGAGCAGTACTTC.

The CDR3 DNA is TGTGCCAGCACCAGGGGCCTTCCTTCGGGCGAGCAGTACTTC. It is translated as CASTRGLPSGEQYF. The chain carries TRBV6-1 and TRBJ2-7; D possibly corresponds to TRBD1 (6 bases). Between the trimmed V and J ends, which lost 7 bases and 6 bases, there was a span of 19 bases. The length of the CDR3 is 14 residues. Germline loops: CDR1 MNHNS, CDR2 SASEGT.

The sample holds a few counts of this clone. The V call is TRBV29-1, the J call TRBJ1-2, with unresolved D. This CDR3 is built from 12 residues. In germline, CDR1 is SQVTM, CDR2 ANQGSEA. Trimming cost V 5 bases and J 4 bases, with 11 bases left between them. DNA of the CDR3: TGCAGCGTTCGGGAGTTAAGCTATGGCTACACCTTC. Amino acids: CSVRELSYGYTF.

This chain links TRBV19 with TRBJ2-4; D might be TRBD1 (5 bases). V was pared by 2 bases and J by 1 base, with 9 bases between. CDR3 length: 15 residues. Germline V gene lookup returns CDR1 LNHDA and CDR2 SQIVND (reference sequence). The CDR3 DNA follows: TGTGCCAGTAGTATAACAGGCGTTGCCAAAAACATTCAGTACTTC. Amino acids: CASSITGVAKNIQYF.

This clone is medium-sized (0.01 to 0.1%) within its sample. The genes are TRBV6-6 and TRBJ2-7; D is uncertain. The V end lost 7 bases, the J end lost 2 bases, and 9 bases lay between the germline ends. This CDR3 is built from 12 residues. CDR1 and CDR2 (germline): MNHNY, SVGAGI (reference sequence). CDR3 bases: TGTGCCAGCAAACAGCCTACCTACGAGCAGTACTTC. Its protein is CASKQPTYEQYF.

V and J are TRBV9 and TRBJ2-1, with 10 bases matching TRBD2. The CDR3 is 17 amino acids. Germline V gene sequence: CDR1 SGDLS, CDR2 YYNGEE. V shed 0 bases, J shed 6 bases, and the junction held 9 bases outside the gene matches. The CDR3 sequence: CASSVAVLAGAANEQFF. The CDR3 region has the DNA TGTGCCAGCAGCGTAGCCGTCCTAGCGGGAGCGGCCAATGAGCAGTTCTTC. The whole variable domain, remainder taken from reference TRBV9 and TRBJ2-1, is DSGVTQTPKHLITATGQRVTLRCSPRSGDLSVYWYQQSLDQGLQFLIQYYNGEERAKGNILERFSAQQFPDLHSELNLSSLELGDSALYFCASSVAVLAGAANEQFFGPGTRLTVL.

The V gene is TRBV9, the J gene TRBJ2-5, with D perhaps TRBD1 or TRBD2 (6 bases each). This CDR3 has 16 residues. Germline CDR1 SGDLS, CDR2 YYNGEE. Between the trimmed V and J ends, which lost 0 bases and 5 bases, there was a span of 17 bases. The DNA of the CDR3 is TGTGCCAGCAGCGTAGGGTGGGGGGCAGCGGAGGAGACCCAGTACTTC. The encoded protein is CASSVGWGAAEETQYF.

The rearrangement joins TRBV7-2 to TRBJ2-7; TRBD2 is a possible D gene (6 bases). The V gene lost 2 bases and the J gene lost 4 bases, with 9 bases spanning the gap. Germline V lookup: CDR1 SGHTA, CDR2 FQGNSA. This CDR3 contains 13 residues. The CDR3 sequence is CASSLSREYEQYF. The CDR3 DNA follows: TGTGCCAGCAGCTTATCGCGGGAATACGAGCAGTACTTC.

The rearrangement joins TRBV6-5 to TRBJ2-1; D not certain. Germline CDR1 is MNHEY and CDR2 is SVGAGI. V was shortened by 6 bases and J by 6 bases, with 9 bases between the two germline ends. The CDR3 loop spans 12 amino acids. The CDR3 coding sequence is TGTGCCAGCAGCCGCCCATCCAATGAGCAGTTCTTC. Translating gives CASSRPSNEQFF.

The chain uses TRBV5-1 and TRBJ2-1, with D possibly matching TRBD2 (6 bases). V lost 2 bases and J 9 bases, leaving 15 bases between the germline ends. From germline, CDR1 is SGHRS and CDR2 YFSETQ. This CDR3 contains 14 residues. In DNA form, the CDR3 reads TGCGCCAGCAGCTTAACGGGAGACGACAGTGAGCAGTTCTTC. Its translation is CASSLTGDDSEQFF.

The chain employs TRBV15 and TRBJ1-1; tentative D call: TRBD1 (5 bases). This CDR3 has 13 amino acids. In germline, CDR1 is LNHNV, CDR2 YYDKDF (reference sequence). V dropped 8 bases and J dropped 0 bases, with 10 bases sitting between them. The CDR3 DNA is TGTGCCACCCGAGACAGCCTGAACACTGAAGCTTTCTTT. It specifies CATRDSLNTEAFF.

The gene calls are TRBV7-3 and TRBJ2-1; D is uncertain. This CDR3 region has 16 residues. Trimming removed 0 bases from V and 2 bases from J, with 11 bases in between. Germline assignment: CDR1 SGHTA and CDR2 FQGTGA. CDR3 DNA: TGTGCCAGCAGCTTAACTGCCCTCCCGCCCTACAATGAGCAGTTCTTC. As protein: CASSLTALPPYNEQFF.

V usage is TRBV10-3 and J usage is TRBJ2-7; a weak D match, TRBD1 (5 bases). This CDR3 has 15 residues. V dropped 0 bases and J dropped 6 bases, with 15 bases sitting between them. Germline lookup yields CDR1 ENHRY and CDR2 SYGVKD. DNA of the CDR3: TGTGCCATCAGTGAGTCTAATCTAGGGGCTGGCGAGCAGTACTTC. This translates into CAISESNLGAGEQYF.

J is TRBJ2-2 and V is TRBV27; D gene unclear. CDR1 is MNHEY and CDR2 is SMNVEV in the germline V gene (reference sequence). The CDR3 loop spans 13 amino acids. V gave up 2 bases and J gave up 5 bases, with 6 bases separating them. This CDR3 reads CASSLTRTGELFF. CDR3 sequence (DNA): TGTGCCAGCAGTTTAACCAGAACCGGGGAGCTGTTTTTT.

This clone was found a few times. This chain links TRBV21-1 with TRBJ1-4. TRBV21-1 is a listed pseudogene. This CDR3 region has 17 residues. CDR3: CASRWCRYKVHNEKLFF. CDR3 in DNA: TGTGCCAGCAGATGGTGTCGCTACAAGGTGCATAATGAAAAACTGTTTTTT.

CDR3 amino acids: CASSSRLAGSETQYF. The CDR3 nucleotides are TGTGCCAGCAGCTCTAGACTAGCCGGGTCAGAGACCCAGTACTTC. The chain couples TRBV11-2 to TRBJ2-5; 7 nucleotides agree with TRBD2. The CDR3 contains 15 residues. CDR1 is SGHAT, CDR2 FQNNGV, per germline. V lost 4 bases, J lost 4 bases, and 9 bases stayed unmatched.

The chain recombines TRBV5-1 with TRBJ2-3; TRBD2 matches at 8 bases. The CDR3 consists of 14 residues. Germline assignment: CDR1 SGHRS and CDR2 YFSETQ. V dropped 6 bases and J dropped 3; count of bases not matched to a gene: 6. This CDR3 is CASTRVAGTDTQYF. The CDR3 nucleotides read TGCGCCAGCACACGAGTAGCGGGAACAGATACGCAGTATTTT.

This chain links TRBV10-3 with TRBJ1-3, with 8 positions matching TRBD1. The junction had 3 bases not matched to a gene; V was cut back by 8 bases and J by 3 bases. The germline CDR1 and CDR2 sequences are ENHRY and SYGVKD. The CDR3 totals 13 residues. The CDR3 DNA reads TGTGCCATCTGGGACAGGAGTGGAAACACCATATATTTT. As protein: CAIWDRSGNTIYF.